Listed below are T cell receptor beta chains from one sample, sequenced in a study of follicular helper T cells after annual influenza vaccination. The protocol was immunoSEQ multiplex PCR, while the TCRdb copy is restricted to in-frame clones and leaves out a portion. The data contain about 2,500 clones, around 87% of them singletons. The specimen was CXCR5+ CD38+ circulating T follicular helper cells from blood, collected on the day of influenza vaccination. The receptor source for this set is an adult who received the influenza vaccine. Both conserved end residues are part of each CDR3. The D gene is left open where the match is weak. Size values are once, few and many counts, or a class for expanded clones, and some rows have none.

>TRBJ2-2|NA|NA|TRBV5-1
TGCGCCAGCAGCTTGAGCCTTATCCGAACCGGGGAGCTGTTTTTT
CASSLSLIRTGELFF
>TRBJ2-1|TRBD2|NA|TRBV5-4
TGTGCCAGCAGCTTTTTAGCGGGGGGCACGGGTGAGCAGTTCTTC
CASSFLAGGTGEQFF
>TRBJ2-3|NA|NA|TRBV20-1
TGCAGTGCCGAGATAGAAGATACGCAGTATTTT
CSAEIEDTQYF
>TRBJ2-7|NA|NA|TRBV28
TGTGCCAGCAGTTTAGGCAGGGACTACGAGCAGTACTTC
CASSLGRDYEQYF
>TRBJ2-3|NA|NA|TRBV5-1
TGCGCCAGCACCACAGGTACCACAGATACGCAGTATTTT
CASTTGTTDTQYF
>TRBJ2-6|NA|NA|TRBV19
TGTGCCAGTAAAAGAGACTCTGGGGCCAACGTCCTGACTTTC
CASKRDSGANVLTF
>TRBJ1-4|NA|NA|TRBV19
TGTGCTAGGGGCACCCTTGCAACTAATGAAAAACTGTTTTTT
CARGTLATNEKLFF
>TRBJ2-3|NA|NA|TRBV13
TGTGCCAGCAGCAGCCATAGCACAGATACGCAGTATTTT
CASSSHSTDTQYF
>TRBJ2-1|TRBD1|NA|TRBV11-2
TGTGCCAGCAGCACCCGGACAGGGACGACTTCAGGCAATGAGCAGTTCTTC
CASSTRTGTTSGNEQFF
>TRBJ2-3|NA|NA|TRBV7-8
TGTGCCAGCAGCTTGAGGGATACGCAGTATTTT
CASSLRDTQYF
>TRBJ2-1|NA|once|TRBV29-1
TGCAGCGTCGGACGACAGGTCCCCTTCAATGAGCAGTTCTTC
CSVGRQVPFNEQFF
>TRBJ1-5|NA|NA|TRBV27
TGTGCCAGCAGTTTCAGAAACAATCAGCCCCAGCATTTT
CASSFRNNQPQHF
>TRBJ2-7|TRBD1|NA|TRBV11-3
TGTGCCAGCAGCCCCAGGGGGGACAGGGGCCACGAGCAGTACTTC
CASSPRGDRGHEQYF
>TRBJ2-1|TRBD1|NA|TRBV6-1
TGTGCCAGCAGTGAAGCGGTGACAGGGATGGCCGGTGAGCAGTTCTTC
CASSEAVTGMAGEQFF